This T cell receptor beta chain was captured by sequencing in a study of T cell repertoires in cytomegalovirus infection (dated by TCRdb to the late 2010s). Broadly, across the study: Donor HLA type was relevant to the analysis, because carriage of CMV infection together with the matching HLA type was indicated by public TCR beta signatures.

TCRdb records Illumina HiSeq 1500 as the sequencer. Using fastp trimming at Q25 and MiXCR clonotype assembly, TCRdb reanalyzed the public sequencing data and kept in-frame beta chains. Each CDR3 protein appears once, grouped with its most common genes and DNA. Within this sample are 250,000 or so distinct CDR3 sequences, with 17% of them counted one time only. The ten most abundant clones make up roughly 45% of the sample. Taken from cysteine to phenylalanine, the CDR3 has 14 residues. Of the read, only the CDR3 DNA is kept; its 42 bases are in frame from base 1. V and J lose 4 bases and 6 bases, and a span of 14 bases separates them. From a lookup of the germline V gene, CDR1 and CDR2 are KGHDR and SFDVKD. With regard to this clonotype: This receptor's antigen is unknown. Per-base qualities were not stored, and no clone one base away is much larger.

What the authors observed across the whole study: The ex vivo response was dominated by HLA-C-restricted CMV-specific TCR beta clonotypes, and the single most frequent clonotype in two of eight donors was supplied by these HLA-C-restricted clonotypes. Cumulative frequency of public TCR beta family members discriminated carriers of CMV infection plus the relevant HLA type in this cohort and an independent approximately 370-donor cohort.

This clonotype was obtained from a human donor in good health (CMV status not recorded). Some clones in this sample may be carry-over from other donors' samples. The rearranged chain carries TRBV24-1 and TRBJ1-2, with TRBD1 tentatively as D gene (6 bases match). The sample was CD8+ T cells from PBMCs. The CDR3 has the sequence CATSDLGHENGYTF. The nucleotide sequence reads as follows: TGTGCCACCAGTGACCTGGGACACGAGAATGGCTACACCTTC.